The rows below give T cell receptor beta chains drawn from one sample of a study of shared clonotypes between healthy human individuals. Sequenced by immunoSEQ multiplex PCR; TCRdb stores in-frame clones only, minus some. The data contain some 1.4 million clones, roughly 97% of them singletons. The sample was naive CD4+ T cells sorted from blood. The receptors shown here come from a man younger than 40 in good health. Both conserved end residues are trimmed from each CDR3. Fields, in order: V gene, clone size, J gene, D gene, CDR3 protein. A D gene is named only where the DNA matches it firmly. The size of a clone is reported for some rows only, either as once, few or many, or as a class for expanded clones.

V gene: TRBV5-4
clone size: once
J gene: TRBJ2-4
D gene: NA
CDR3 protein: ASSGTKGDNIQY

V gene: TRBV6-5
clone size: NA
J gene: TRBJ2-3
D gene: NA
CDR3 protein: ASRRDHTDTQY

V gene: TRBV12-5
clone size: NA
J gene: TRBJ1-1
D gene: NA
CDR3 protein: ASGLVETGKNTEAF

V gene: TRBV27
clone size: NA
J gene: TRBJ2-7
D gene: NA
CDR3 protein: ASSSQGYEQY

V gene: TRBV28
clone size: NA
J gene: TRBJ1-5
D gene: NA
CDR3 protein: ASSYTKPQH

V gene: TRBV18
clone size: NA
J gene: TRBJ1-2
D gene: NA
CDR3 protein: ASSPRTALDYGYT

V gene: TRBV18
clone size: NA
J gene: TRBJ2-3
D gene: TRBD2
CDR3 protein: ASSRVVGAGKLFNTSTDTQY

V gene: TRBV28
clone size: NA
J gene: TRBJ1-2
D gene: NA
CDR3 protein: ASRTVGGERFNYGYT

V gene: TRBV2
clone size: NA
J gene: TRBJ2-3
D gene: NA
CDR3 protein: ASSERQNTDTQY

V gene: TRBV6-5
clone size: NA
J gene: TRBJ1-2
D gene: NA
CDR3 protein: ASSTPSPTDGYT

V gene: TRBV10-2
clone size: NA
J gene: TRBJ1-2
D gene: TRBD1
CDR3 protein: ASSESTGHYGYT

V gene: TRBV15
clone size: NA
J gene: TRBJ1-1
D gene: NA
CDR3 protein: ATSRGGAQSTEAF

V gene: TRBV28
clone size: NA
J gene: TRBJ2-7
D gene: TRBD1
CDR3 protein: ASRQGAGSYEQY

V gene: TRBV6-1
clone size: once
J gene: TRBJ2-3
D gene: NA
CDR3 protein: ASSEGPFTDTQY

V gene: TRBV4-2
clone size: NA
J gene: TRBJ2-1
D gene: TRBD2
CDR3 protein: ASSQEGSGRDDEQF

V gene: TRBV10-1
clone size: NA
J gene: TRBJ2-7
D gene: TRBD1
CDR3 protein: ASSERTGGYEQY

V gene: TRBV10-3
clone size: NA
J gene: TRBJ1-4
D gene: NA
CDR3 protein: AISESVATNEKLF

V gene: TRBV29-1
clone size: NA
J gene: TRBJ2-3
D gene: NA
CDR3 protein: SVLVGSDTQY

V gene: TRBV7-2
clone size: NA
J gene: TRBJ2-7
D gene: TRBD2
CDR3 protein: ASSKEGGPYEQY

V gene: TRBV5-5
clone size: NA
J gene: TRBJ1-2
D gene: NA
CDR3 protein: ASSLAPGRGYGYT

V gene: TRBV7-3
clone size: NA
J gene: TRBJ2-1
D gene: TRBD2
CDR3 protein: ASSRLAGGQGSYNEQF

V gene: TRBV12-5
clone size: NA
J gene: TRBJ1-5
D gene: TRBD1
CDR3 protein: ASGLGQGRIIYNQPQH

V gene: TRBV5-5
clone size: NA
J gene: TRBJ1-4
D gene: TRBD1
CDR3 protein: ASSPDRVPNEKLF

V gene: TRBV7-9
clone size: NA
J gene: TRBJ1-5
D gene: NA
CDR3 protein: ASSLSTSNQPQH

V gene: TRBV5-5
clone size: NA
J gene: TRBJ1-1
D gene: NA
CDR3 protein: ASSRSRGVGTEAF

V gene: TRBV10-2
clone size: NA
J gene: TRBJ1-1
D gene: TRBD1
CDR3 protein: ATTGGYTEAF

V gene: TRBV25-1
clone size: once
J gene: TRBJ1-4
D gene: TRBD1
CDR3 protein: ATNDRAGEKLF

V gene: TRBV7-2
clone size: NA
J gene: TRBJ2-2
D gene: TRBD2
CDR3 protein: ASSLPTLAGVTGELF

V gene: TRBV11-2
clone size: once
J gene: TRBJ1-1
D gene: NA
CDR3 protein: ASSLFRGARPEAF

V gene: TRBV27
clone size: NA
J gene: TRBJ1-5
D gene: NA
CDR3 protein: ASSLMRNYNQPQH

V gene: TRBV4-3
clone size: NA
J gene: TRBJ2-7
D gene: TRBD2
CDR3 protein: ASSQGLAGFSYEQY

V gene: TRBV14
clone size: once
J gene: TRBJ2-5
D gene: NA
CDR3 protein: ASSQGTLETQY

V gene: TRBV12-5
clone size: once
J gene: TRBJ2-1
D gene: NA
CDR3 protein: ASGYGGEQF

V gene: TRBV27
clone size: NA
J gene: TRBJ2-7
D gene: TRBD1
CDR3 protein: ASSLVQGAHEQY

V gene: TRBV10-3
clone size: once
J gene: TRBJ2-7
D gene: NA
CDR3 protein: AISINGYEQY

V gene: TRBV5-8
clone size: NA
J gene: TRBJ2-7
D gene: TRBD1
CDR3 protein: ASSPGQGVVYEQY

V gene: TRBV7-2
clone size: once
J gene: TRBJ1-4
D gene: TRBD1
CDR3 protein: ASSSRQGPEKLF

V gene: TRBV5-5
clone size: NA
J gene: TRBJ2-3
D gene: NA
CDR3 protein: ASSLAVGPTDTQY

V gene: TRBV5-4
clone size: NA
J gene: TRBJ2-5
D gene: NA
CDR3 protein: ASSLVQAGETQY

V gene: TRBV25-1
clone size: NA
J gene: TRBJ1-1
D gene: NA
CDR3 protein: ASSEYGQMNTEAF

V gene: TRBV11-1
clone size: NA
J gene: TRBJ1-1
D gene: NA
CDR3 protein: ASSLGRANTEAF

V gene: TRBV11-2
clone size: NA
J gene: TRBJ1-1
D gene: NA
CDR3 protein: ASSIHYRAGSEAF

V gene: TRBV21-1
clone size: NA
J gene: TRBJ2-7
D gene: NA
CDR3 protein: ASREPPYEQY

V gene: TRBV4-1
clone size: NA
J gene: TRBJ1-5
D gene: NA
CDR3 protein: ASSGPGVLWPQH

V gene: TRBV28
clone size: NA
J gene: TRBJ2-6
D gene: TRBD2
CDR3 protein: ASSFWGGSGANVLT

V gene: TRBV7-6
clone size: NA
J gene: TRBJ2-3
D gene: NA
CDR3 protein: ASSLEGSGATDTQY

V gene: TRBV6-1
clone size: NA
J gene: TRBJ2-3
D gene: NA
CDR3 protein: ASSSRGVSDTQY

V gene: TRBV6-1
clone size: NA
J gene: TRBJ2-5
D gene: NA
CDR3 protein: ASSEGAGYGRSWETQY

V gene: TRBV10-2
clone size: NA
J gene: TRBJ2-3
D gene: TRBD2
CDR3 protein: ASSESRLASTDTQY

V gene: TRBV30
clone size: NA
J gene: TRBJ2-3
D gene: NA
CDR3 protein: AWRVGSVGTDTQY

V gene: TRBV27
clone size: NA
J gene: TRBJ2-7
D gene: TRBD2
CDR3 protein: ASSLWASGNYEQY

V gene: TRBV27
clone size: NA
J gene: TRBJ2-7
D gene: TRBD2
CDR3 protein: ASSLSGTSGRYEQY

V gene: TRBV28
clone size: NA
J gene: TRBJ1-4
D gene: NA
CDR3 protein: ASSILGEKLF

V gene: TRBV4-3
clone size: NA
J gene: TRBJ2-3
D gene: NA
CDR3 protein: ASSQGLTGTDTQY

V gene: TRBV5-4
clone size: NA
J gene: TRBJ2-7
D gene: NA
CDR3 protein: ASSLGVGPGEQY

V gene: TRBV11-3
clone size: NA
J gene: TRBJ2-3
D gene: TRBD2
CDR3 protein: ASSFGGDLDTQY

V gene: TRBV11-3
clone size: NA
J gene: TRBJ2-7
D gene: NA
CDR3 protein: ASSSGSGHIYEQY

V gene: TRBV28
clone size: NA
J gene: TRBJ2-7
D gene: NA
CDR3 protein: ASSLEPPSYEQY

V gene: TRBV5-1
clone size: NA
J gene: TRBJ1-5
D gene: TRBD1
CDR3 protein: ASSPGTGVFQPQH

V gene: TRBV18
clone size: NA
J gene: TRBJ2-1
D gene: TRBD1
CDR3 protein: ASSASRGSEQF